The clone carrying this TCR beta chain has a handful of counts. Per the authors' pipeline: From reference gene primer amplification, estimates of nucleated cell counts were derived. Clones were sequenced by immunoSEQ multiplex PCR, and TCRdb holds only the in-frame ones, with some missing. V and J calls plus clone size are reproduced from that table; the DNA served to infer D and trimming. The profile shows approximately 260,000 clones, 82% of them singletons. The sample originates from a study of blood T cell repertoires in COVID-19. Study context: The origin of the acute and convalescent COVID-19 samples was the United States, Italy and Spain. T cells, B-cell-depleted T cells, or PBMCs provided the cDNA or gDNA that served as material.

V trimming: 5 bases; J trimming: 3 bases; junction bases outside the gene matches: 8. This CDR3 has 17 amino acids. Germline assignment: CDR1 SGHRS and CDR2 YFSETQ. The source of this sequence is an elderly woman with active or convalescent COVID-19. The sequenced material came from peripheral blood. The rearrangement uses TRBV5-1 and TRBJ2-1; TRBD2 matches at 13 bases. The CDR3 loop reads CASSSGLAGPNYNEQFF. In DNA, the CDR3 is TGCGCCAGCAGTTCGGGACTAGCGGGACCAAACTACAATGAGCAGTTCTTC. Using reference TRBV5-1 and TRBJ2-1 for the parts outside the CDR3, the full variable domain is KAGVTQTPRYLIKTRGQQVTLSCSPISGHRSVSWYQQTPGQGLQFLFEYFSETQRNKGNFPGRFSGRQFSNSRSEMNVSTLELGDSALYLCASSSGLAGPNYNEQFFGPGTRLTVL.